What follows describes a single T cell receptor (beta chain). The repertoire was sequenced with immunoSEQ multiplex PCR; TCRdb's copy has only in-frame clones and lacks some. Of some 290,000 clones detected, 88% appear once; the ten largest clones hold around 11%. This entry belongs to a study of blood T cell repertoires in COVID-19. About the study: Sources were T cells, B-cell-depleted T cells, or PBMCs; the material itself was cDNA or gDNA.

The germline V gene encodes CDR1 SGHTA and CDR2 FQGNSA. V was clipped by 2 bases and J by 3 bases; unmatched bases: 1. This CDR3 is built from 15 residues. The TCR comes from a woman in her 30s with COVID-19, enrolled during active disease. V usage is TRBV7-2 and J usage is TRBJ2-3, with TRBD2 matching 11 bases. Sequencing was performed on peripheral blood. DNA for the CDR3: TGTGCCAGCAGCTTAATAGCGGGAGGGACAGATACGCAGTATTTT. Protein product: CASSLIAGGTDTQYF.